One sample yielded the 17 T cell receptor beta chains listed below, sequenced in a study of neoadjuvant anti-PD-1 for oral cavity cancer. Time point in this sample: after neoadjuvant nivolumab, at surgical resection. The assay was immunoSEQ multiplex PCR, and TCRdb's table has in-frame clones only and misses some. In the table there are tens of thousands of clones, 25% to 30% of which are singletons. The specimen comprised tumor tissue, sampled after nivolumab (anti-PD-1) treatment. These receptors came from a person aged 35-80 years with oral cavity squamous cell carcinoma.

The sample holds a few counts of this clone. The rearrangement uses TRBV29-1 and TRBJ1-1; D uncertain. The germline V gene has CDR1 SQVTM and CDR2 ANQGSEA. V dropped 3 bases and J dropped 0 bases, with 11 bases sitting between them. This CDR3 spans 14 amino acids. CDR3 loop: CSVEESNMNTEAFF. The CDR3 DNA follows: TGCAGCGTTGAGGAATCCAATATGAACACTGAAGCTTTCTTT.

This clone appeared once. The genes are TRBV7-9 and TRBJ1-2; D not resolved. The ends were cut back, 1 base at V and 8 bases at J, with 11 bases in the middle. The CDR3 spans 13 residues. Germline assignment: CDR1 SEHNR and CDR2 FQNEAQ (reference sequence). In DNA form, the CDR3 reads TGTGCCAGCAGCTTAGGGGGTGCAAGAGGCTACACCTTC. This encodes CASSLGGARGYTF. Drawing the rest from reference TRBV7-9 and TRBJ1-2, the complete variable domain is DTGVSQNPRHKITKRGQNVTFRCDPISEHNRLYWYRQTLGQGPEFLTYFQNEAQLEKSRLLSDRFSAERPKGSFSTLEIQRTEQGDSAMYLCASSLGGARGYTFGSGTRLTVV.

This clone has a handful of counts. The J gene is TRBJ1-1, the V gene TRBV28; weak D call: TRBD1 (5 bases). Germline CDR1 is MDHEN and CDR2 is SYDVKM. The CDR3 has 15 amino acids. The germline V and J ends were trimmed by 6 bases and 0 bases, with 14 bases remaining between them. The CDR3 spells CASRGGDGVNTEAFF. CDR3 nucleotides: TGTGCCAGCAGGGGGGGGGACGGAGTGAACACTGAAGCTTTCTTT.

On this clone: The junction does not match germline at one end; this may be a read error. The chain employs TRBV15 and TRBJ1-4; D perhaps matches TRBD1 (6 bases). Germline CDR1 is LNHNV and CDR2 is YYDKDF (reference sequence). The CDR3 sequence is 14 residues long. CDR3 sequence (DNA): TGTGCCACAAGCACTCCAGGGGCGAGTGAAAAACTGTTTTTT. Its protein product is CATSTPGASEKLFF.

The CDR3 reads CASTIRTSEYNEQFF. The CDR3 nucleotides read TGTGCCAGCACCATCCGGACTAGCGAATACAATGAGCAGTTCTTC. The genes are TRBV5-5 and TRBJ2-1; 9 nucleotides align to TRBD2. The germline CDR1 and CDR2 sequences are SGHKS and YYEKEE (reference sequence). V was clipped by 6 bases and J by 4 bases; unmatched bases: 8. This CDR3 comprises 15 residues.

This clone turned up a few times. The gene calls are TRBV6-6 and TRBJ2-1; 11 bases are a match to TRBD2. Germline V gene sequence: CDR1 MNHNY, CDR2 SVGAGI (reference sequence). Trimming removed 10 bases from V and 4 bases from J; junction bases left unmatched: 6. This CDR3 region has 14 residues. CDR3 sequence (DNA): TGTGCCACCACACTAGCGGGGGATTACAATGAGCAGTTCTTC. Its translation: CATTLAGDYNEQFF.

The chain couples TRBV20-1 to TRBJ1-1; D remains unclear. Germline CDR1 reads DFQATT; CDR2 reads SNEGSKA (reference sequence). The CDR3 consists of 9 residues. V shed 6 bases and J shed 11 bases, with 10 bases lying between them. CDR3 loop: CSAQRWAFF. The DNA for the CDR3 is TGCAGTGCCCAGAGGTGGGCTTTCTTT.

This clone was recorded a few times. V gene TRBV7-9 combines with J gene TRBJ2-1; D not resolved. V lost 5 bases and J 6 bases, leaving 5 bases between the germline ends. This CDR3 is built from 11 residues. Germline CDR1 and CDR2: SEHNR and FQNEAQ (reference sequence). The CDR3 sequence: CASSMSNEQFF. For the CDR3, the DNA is TGTGCCAGCAGCATGAGCAATGAGCAGTTCTTC.

This clone was found a few times. The V gene is TRBV6-5, the J gene TRBJ1-2, with TRBD1 matching 10 bases. The J segment lost 5 bases and the V segment lost 6 bases, leaving 6 bases of the junction unmatched. CDR3 length: 14 residues. CDR1 is MNHEY, CDR2 SVGAGI, per germline. CDR3 in DNA: TGTGCCAGCAGCCTCGGACAGGGGGTGTATGGCTACACCTTC. It encodes CASSLGQGVYGYTF.

The sample holds a few counts of this clone. The chain links TRBV4-1 to TRBJ2-7; TRBD2 aligns across 16 bases. Germline V gives CDR1 MGHRA, CDR2 YSYEKL. V trimming: 1 base; J trimming: 5 bases; junction bases outside the gene matches: 2. CDR3 length: 16 residues. The CDR3 coding sequence is TGCGCCAGCAGCCAAGGGGGACTAGCGGGAGGGCACGAGCAGTACTTC. This translates into CASSQGGLAGGHEQYF.

The CDR3: CASSPFGDTQYF. The CDR3 DNA is TGTGCCAGCAGCCCCTTCGGGGATACGCAGTATTTT. This chain joins TRBV7-9 and TRBJ2-3; D gene unclear. Deletions cut 5 bases from V and 6 bases from J, with 9 bases between. This CDR3 region has 12 residues. Germline V gives CDR1 SEHNR, CDR2 FQNEAQ (reference sequence).

This clone has only a few counts. The chain employs TRBV6-5 and TRBJ1-1, with TRBD1 matching over 7 bases. The J segment lost 1 base and the V segment lost 4 bases, leaving 6 bases of the junction unmatched. The CDR3 is made up of 15 amino acids. Germline V gives CDR1 MNHEY, CDR2 SVGAGI. This CDR3 reads CASSSRGRGNTEAFF. The CDR3 DNA reads TGTGCCAGCAGTTCGAGGGGGCGAGGGAACACTGAAGCTTTCTTT.

This clone has a handful of counts. The chain employs TRBV9 and TRBJ1-5, with D possibly TRBD1 on 5 matching bases. Germline V gene lookup returns CDR1 SGDLS and CDR2 YYNGEE. The V and J ends lost 2 bases and 5 bases respectively, with 8 bases between them. CDR3 length equals 13 residues. The CDR3 DNA is TGTGCCAGCAGCGTTGACAGCCATCAGCCCCAGCATTTT. Translating it yields CASSVDSHQPQHF.

This clone qualifies as medium-sized. The gene calls are TRBV7-9 and TRBJ1-2; D is undetermined. V gave up 1 base and J gave up 1 base, with 4 bases separating them. CDR3 length: 13 amino acids. Germline V gene data show CDR1 as SEHNR and CDR2 as FQNEAQ (reference sequence). In DNA form, the CDR3 reads TGTGCCAGCAGCTTAGACAATAACTATGGCTACACCTTC. Translating it yields CASSLDNNYGYTF.

In this sample, this clone turned up many times. The rearrangement links TRBV2 to TRBJ1-3; no clear D gene. The CDR3 is 16 residues long. Germline values: CDR1 SNHLY, CDR2 FYNNEI. Trimming removed 0 bases from V and 0 bases from J, with 9 bases in between. CDR3 loop: CASSEAMLSSGNTIYF. Here the CDR3 DNA reads TGTGCCAGCAGTGAAGCGATGCTGAGCTCTGGAAACACCATATATTTT.

The chain has TRBV5-1 and TRBJ2-1; D uncertain. Germline assignment: CDR1 SGHRS and CDR2 YFSETQ. Deletions cut 4 bases from V and 2 bases from J, with 16 bases between. The CDR3 totals 16 residues. CDR3: CASSTLTLGPYNEQFF. The CDR3 DNA sequence: TGCGCCAGCAGCACGTTGACCCTAGGGCCCTACAATGAGCAGTTCTTC. The entire variable domain, with the rest obtained from reference TRBV5-1 and TRBJ2-1, is as follows: KAGVTQTPRYLIKTRGQQVTLSCSPISGHRSVSWYQQTPGQGLQFLFEYFSETQRNKGNFPGRFSGRQFSNSRSEMNVSTLELGDSALYLCASSTLTLGPYNEQFFGPGTRLTVL.

The J gene is TRBJ1-3, the V gene TRBV6-1, with 9 bases lining up with TRBD1. The J segment lost 4 bases and the V segment lost 4 bases, leaving 5 bases of the junction unmatched. Germline V gene lookup returns CDR1 MNHNS and CDR2 SASEGT. The CDR3 has 15 residues. This CDR3 is CASSAYRGQGNTIYF. CDR3 coding DNA: TGTGCCAGCAGTGCCTACAGGGGGCAAGGAAACACCATATATTTT.